This TCR beta chain was documented in a study of cytomegalovirus exposure and HLA in healthy donors. General study results and limits: Most observed TCR sequences were rare, whereas some public TCRs were detected in many donors. Earlier results showed most TCR beta V segments being productive about 87% or about 30% of the time. V- and J-gene trimming in TCR beta was tied to a missense DCLRE1C variant by an analysis performed later.

Germline lookup yields CDR1 LNHDA and CDR2 SQIVND (reference sequence). Trimming took 3 bases from V and 0 from J, leaving 18 bases between them. The CDR3 contains 18 residues. Turning to this clone: What it binds is not known.

60 Vbeta and 13 Jbeta primers were used in PCR. Using immunoSEQ multiplex PCR, the repertoire was profiled, and TCRdb retains in-frame clones only, with some absent. Of fewer than 250,000 clones in the sample, about four fifths are singletons; the top ten hold roughly a tenth. The gene calls are TRBV19 and TRBJ1-5; D is perhaps TRBD1 (5 bases). The TCR originated in a woman between 45 and 60 years old in good health and CMV-seropositive. Sequenced sample: PBMCs. The CDR3 DNA follows: TGTGCCAGTAGTATTGCGTCGGGCCTTAGGGGTAGCAATCAGCCCCAGCATTTT. Translating gives CASSIASGLRGSNQPQHF.